A selection of T cell receptor beta chains follows, all from one sample in a study of cytomegalovirus exposure and HLA in healthy donors. Only in-frame clones appear in the TCRdb table, and some are missing; sequencing was by immunoSEQ multiplex PCR. The data contain about 130,000 clones, 80% of them seen just once; the ten biggest clones take up about 4%. Sample: PBMCs. The receptor set was obtained from a woman aged 40 to 55 in good health and CMV-seronegative. Both conserved end residues are part of each CDR3. A D gene is named only where the DNA matches it firmly. Size is omitted from some rows. Given values are once, few, many or a class for expanded clones.

CDR3nt | CDR3aa | j_gene | v_gene | d_gene | abundance
TGTGCCAGCAGCCCGGAGCCTTTAAACACCTACGAGCAGTACTTC | CASSPEPLNTYEQYF | TRBJ2-7 | TRBV5-5 | - | -
TGCGCCAGCAGCTTGGACCCCGGACAGGGATTCTATGGCTACACCTTC | CASSLDPGQGFYGYTF | TRBJ1-2 | TRBV5-1 | TRBD1 | -
TGTGCCAGCAGCCCCCGAGCGGGGGTCTCCTACGAGCAGTACTTC | CASSPRAGVSYEQYF | TRBJ2-7 | TRBV7-9 | TRBD2 | -
TGTTCCAGCAGCTTAGAACTCACAGGGTCACGCGACGAGCAGTACTTC | CSSSLELTGSRDEQYF | TRBJ2-7 | TRBV7-9 | - | -
TGTGCCAGTAGCCGGGACAGAGTTACCGGGGAGCTGTTTTTT | CASSRDRVTGELFF | TRBJ2-2 | TRBV19 | TRBD1 | once
TGTGCCAGCAGCCTACAGGGTGGACCTAACTATGGCTACACCTTC | CASSLQGGPNYGYTF | TRBJ1-2 | TRBV7-2 | - | -
TGTGCCATCAGTCAAGGGGGCCCAGATACGCAGTATTTT | CAISQGGPDTQYF | TRBJ2-3 | TRBV10-3 | TRBD1 | -
TGTGCCAGCAGCTTGAGGGGCGGGAGGGCCGCGTACTTC | CASSLRGGRAAYF | TRBJ2-5 | TRBV5-4 | TRBD2 | -
TGCGCCAGCAGCTTGGATAAGGGGAACTATGGCTACACCTTC | CASSLDKGNYGYTF | TRBJ1-2 | TRBV5-1 | - | -
TGCGCCAGCAGCTTGGATGCCAACCCGGGAGGCTCTGGGGCCAACGTCCTGACTTTC | CASSLDANPGGSGANVLTF | TRBJ2-6 | TRBV5-1 | TRBD2 | few